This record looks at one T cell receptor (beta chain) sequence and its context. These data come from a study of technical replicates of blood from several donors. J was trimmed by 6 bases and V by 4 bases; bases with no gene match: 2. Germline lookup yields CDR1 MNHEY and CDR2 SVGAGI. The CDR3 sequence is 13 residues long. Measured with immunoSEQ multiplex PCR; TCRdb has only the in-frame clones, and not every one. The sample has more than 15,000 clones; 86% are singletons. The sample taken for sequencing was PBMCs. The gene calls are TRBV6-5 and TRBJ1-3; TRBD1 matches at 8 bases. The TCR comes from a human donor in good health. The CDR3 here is CASSSGQENTIYF. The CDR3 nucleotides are TGTGCCAGCAGTTCGGGACAGGAAAACACCATATATTTT.